This entry describes one T cell receptor (beta chain). The sample belongs to a study of blood T cell repertoires in COVID-19. Study context: COVID-19 samples from acute and convalescent phases originated in the United States, Italy and Spain. Sources were T cells, B-cell-depleted T cells, or PBMCs; the material itself was cDNA or gDNA.

V trimming: 3 bases; J trimming: 3 bases; junction bases outside the gene matches: 4. Germline CDR1 MDHEN, CDR2 SYDVKM. CDR3 length: 14 amino acids. In the original processing: From reference gene primer amplification, estimates of nucleated cell counts were derived. The assay was immunoSEQ multiplex PCR, and TCRdb's table has in-frame clones only and misses some. That table supplies the V and J calls and clone size; D and trimming were determined from the DNA. The sample consists of some 220,000 clones, 65% to 85% of them appearing once. The sequence was obtained from a human donor in a cohort sampled during active COVID-19. The chain couples TRBV28 to TRBJ2-7; 8 bases match TRBD2. The source material was peripheral blood. CDR3 loop: CASSFSGDNYEQYF. The CDR3 DNA reads TGTGCCAGCAGTTTTAGCGGGGATAACTACGAGCAGTACTTC.